This T cell receptor (beta chain) was captured in a study of blood T cell repertoires in COVID-19 (dated by TCRdb to the early 2020s). Study-wide context: Collaborator samples came from the United States, Italy and Spain and covered acute and convalescent phases of COVID-19. Samples were obtained from the ongoing ImmuneRACE study (first 160 participants) and from 1,254 subjects provided by 6 global collaborators. Where available, HLA class I and class II types were obtained from metadata supplied by the sample provider rather than from assay-based typing. Deeply sampled blood TCRbeta repertoires from subjects exposed to, actively infected with, or recovered from COVID-19 were included in the dataset. The repertoires were released in a freely available public database meant as a resource for research on the immune response to SARS-CoV-2. The material from the prospective study consisted of cDNA or gDNA derived from T cells, B-cell-depleted T cells, or PBMCs. A de-identified subject ID, COVID-19 status, age in years and sex were almost always included in the sample metadata.

TCRbeta CDR3 regions were amplified from genomic DNA using the immunoSEQ Assay, a bias-controlled multiplex PCR. In the paper's pipeline: Within the assay, amplification of reference gene primers was used to estimate how many nucleated cells each sample contained. Sequence reads were collapsed and filtered to measure the absolute abundance of every unique TCRbeta CDR3 rearrangement. For each sample, productive Simpson clonality was calculated by taking the square root of Simpson's diversity index across productive rearrangements. The source is immuneACCESS, and TCRdb retained only in-frame sequences with V and J called. Part of the clones is not carried over; for the studies checked, unresolved V genes explain less than half of this, and the remainder is unexplained. V and J calls and clone size are given by that table; D and trimming were obtained from the DNA. The sample table records 300,000 to 350,000 clones; 70% to 90% of these occur just once. Around 2.2% of the sample is taken by the ten largest.

A word on this clone: Which antigen it targets is not known. Base-call qualities are not available, and no considerably larger clone is one nucleotide away.

Enrolling through a virtual design, the prospective study's participants ranged in age from about 18 to 89 years and lived across roughly 24 United States geographic areas. To assign participants to cohorts, the prospective study relied on clinical history that participants themselves reported in a screening survey and a study questionnaire. For ImmuneRACE Cohort 3, a participant was defined as recovered based on two consecutive negative NP/OP PCR tests, clearance by a healthcare professional, or resolution of symptoms. In the prospective study, whole blood, serum and a nasopharyngeal or oropharyngeal swab were collected from each participant by mobile phlebotomists. Over a 2-month period, participants in the prospective study had the option of providing additional blood draws and questionnaires. Before DNA extraction, prospective study blood samples were shipped either frozen or at room temperature.

V was cut back by 8 bases and J by 5 bases, leaving a gap of 13 bases between them. CDR1 and CDR2 were assigned from the germline V gene (reference sequence) as LNHDA and SQIVND. The CDR3, cysteine through phenylalanine, is 13 amino acids long. The entry retains the CDR3 DNA only, 39 bases that are in frame from base 1. Broad study findings and their caveats: Clinical and demographic metadata were provided uncurated, with the amount varying by source and participant.

What was sequenced was PBMCs or T cells enriched from blood (not recorded which). Recombination connected TRBV19 to TRBJ1-5, and perhaps TRBD1 as D gene, on 6 matching bases. This clonotype was obtained from a man aged 25 to 45 who had recovered from COVID-19. The DNA sequence is as follows: TGTGCCAGTTCACAGGGACCCTATCAGCCCCAGCATTTT. Its translation is CASSQGPYQPQHF.